Presented here are 3 T cell receptor beta chains from one specimen sequenced in a study of control samples from healthy donors and cancer patients. Generated by immunoSEQ multiplex PCR, the TCRdb table keeps only in-frame clones and is missing some. The top ten clones hold 20% to 25% of a sample with about 38,000 clones, about four fifths of them seen once. The sample comprised PBMCs. The receptors derive from a woman in her sixties or seventies with lung cancer.

V and J are TRBV6-5 and TRBJ1-4; 8 bases align to TRBD1. The CDR3 is 16 residues long. Losses at the gene ends were 0 bases for V and 10 bases for J; bases not matched to a gene: 10. CDR1 MNHEY and CDR2 SVGAGI come from the germline V gene. The CDR3 nucleotides are TGTGCCAGCAGTTACTCTAGAACTCGACAGGGGTCAAAACTGTTTTTT. As protein: CASSYSRTRQGSKLFF.

DNA of the CDR3: TGTGCCAGTAGTATAGGGGCAGGGACCATTCAGTACTTC. Translation: CASSIGAGTIQYF. The J gene is TRBJ2-4, the V gene TRBV19, with D tentatively TRBD1 or TRBD2 (5 bases each). Germline CDR1 is LNHDA and CDR2 is SQIVND (reference sequence). This CDR3 has 13 amino acids. V dropped 1 base and J dropped 9 bases, with 10 bases sitting between them.

This clone appeared a single time. J is TRBJ1-1 and V is TRBV13; D is perhaps TRBD1 (5 bases). Germline lookup yields CDR1 PRHDT and CDR2 FYEKMQ (reference sequence). With 3 bases removed from V and 1 base from J, the gap between germline ends came to 18 bases. This CDR3 contains 17 residues. CDR3 loop: CASSLGTSRSRNTEAFF. The CDR3 coding sequence is TGTGCCAGCAGCTTGGGGACCTCCCGCAGCAGGAACACTGAAGCTTTCTTT.